The 17 T cell receptor beta chains listed next were all sequenced from one sample in a study of type 1 and type 2 diabetes patients. PCR was run on genomic DNA. A primer set of 30 forward and 13 reverse primers amplified the CDR3. In TCRdb, the multiplex PCR reads were re-called with MiXCR into one record per CDR3 protein. In the table there are some 250,000 distinct CDR3 sequences, around 47% of which are singletons. Sample: peripheral blood mononuclear cells (PBMCs). Receptor source: a man aged 18 to 29 with type 2 diabetes.

The chain carries TRBV19 and TRBJ2-3, with 7 bases matching TRBD2. Germline assignment: CDR1 LNHDA and CDR2 SQIVND (reference sequence). This CDR3 comprises 14 residues. The V segment lost 9 bases and the J segment 3 bases; nucleotides outside the gene matches: 9. CDR3 sequence reads: CASSKGGSTDTQYF. CDR3 nucleotide sequence: TGTGCCAGCTCCAAGGGCGGGAGTACAGATACGCAGTATTTT.

The genes are TRBV4-1 and TRBJ2-3, with D possibly TRBD2 on 5 matching bases. V was shortened by 0 bases and J by 10 bases, with 11 bases between the two germline ends. The CDR3 is 13 amino acids. CDR1 is MGHRA, CDR2 YSYEKL, per germline. For the CDR3, the DNA is TGCGCCAGCAGCCAAGATTTACGGGGTCCGCAGTATTTT. This encodes CASSQDLRGPQYF.

V is TRBV20-1 and J is TRBJ1-1; no clear D gene. This CDR3 has 17 amino acids. Germline CDR1 and CDR2: DFQATT and SNEGSKA (reference sequence). Trimming took off 4 bases at V and 4 bases at J, with 25 bases between the two ends. CDR3: CSAILLQSGGRLTEAFF. CDR3 sequence (DNA): TGCAGTGCTATCTTACTTCAGTCGGGTGGCAGGCTCACTGAAGCTTTCTTT.

The chain combines TRBV6-5 with TRBJ2-5; perhaps D is TRBD1 or TRBD2 (5 bases each). The CDR3 loop spans 15 amino acids. The V end lost 5 bases, the J end lost 1 base, and 14 bases lay between the germline ends. In germline, CDR1 is MNHEY, CDR2 SVGAGI. The DNA of the CDR3 is TGTGCCAGCAGTCCAGGGACCGTTCTCCAAGAGACCCAGTACTTC. Translated, it gives CASSPGTVLQETQYF.

The chain is built from TRBV12-3 or TRBV12-4 and TRBJ1-6; TRBD1 matches at 10 bases. This CDR3 has 16 amino acids. Trimming at V came to 3 bases and at J to 6 bases, leaving 5 bases not matched to a gene. The CDR3 nucleotides read TGTGCCAGCAGTTTCGCTTGGACAGGGGGTAATTCACCCCTCCACTTT. Protein product: CASSFAWTGGNSPLHF.

Of note for this clonotype: Possible read error: a much larger clone is one base away. The chain links TRBV11-3 to TRBJ2-2; D gene unclear. V lost 2 bases and J lost 3, with 1 base in between. The CDR3 covers 12 residues. The V gene's germline CDR1 is SGHNT and CDR2 YENEEA. Here the CDR3 reads CASSLHTGELFF. CDR3 sequence (DNA): TGTGCCAGCAGCTTACACACCGGGGAGCTGTTTTTT.

The chain recombines TRBV15 with TRBJ1-2; 8 bases line up with TRBD1. Germline V CDR1 and CDR2: LNHNV, YYDKDF (reference sequence). This CDR3 has 16 residues. V was pared by 5 bases and J by 1 base, with 9 bases of the junction left unmatched. The CDR3 protein is CATSGRQGLFNYGYTF. DNA for the CDR3: TGTGCCACCAGCGGCCGACAGGGGTTGTTTAACTATGGCTACACCTTC.

The rearrangement joins TRBV20-1 to TRBJ2-3; D is possibly TRBD1 or TRBD2 (5 bases each). This CDR3 is built from 13 residues. The V end was cut by 1 base, the J end by 4 bases, with 9 bases between. CDR1 DFQATT and CDR2 SNEGSKA come from the germline V gene (reference sequence). The CDR3 DNA reads TGCAGTGCTAGAGGGGACCTCTCAGATACGCAGTATTTT. It yields the protein CSARGDLSDTQYF.

This clonotype was counted a few times. A much bigger clone sits one base away, suggesting this may be a read error. The rearrangement joins TRBV15 to TRBJ2-7; 8 bases align to TRBD2. The CDR3 spans 13 residues. Germline V lookup: CDR1 LNHNV, CDR2 YYDKDF (reference sequence). This CDR3 reads CATSPGGANERYF. DNA for the CDR3: TGTGCCACCAGCCCGGGGGGGGCAAATGAGCGGTACTTC.

The genes are TRBV2 and TRBJ1-2; perhaps TRBD1 as D (5 bases). The CDR3 consists of 14 residues. Germline CDR1 SNHLY, CDR2 FYNNEI. Trimming left V 4 bases short and J 5 bases short, with 14 bases between. In DNA form, the CDR3 reads TGTGCCAGCAGTGCCACACAAGGGGATTATGGCTACACCTTC. As protein: CASSATQGDYGYTF.

The chain links TRBV19 to TRBJ2-4; 10 positions match TRBD2. The V gene's germline CDR1 is LNHDA and CDR2 SQIVND (reference sequence). Germline trimming cut 5 bases from V and 7 bases from J; bases unmatched to any gene: 5. The CDR3 is 14 amino acids. The CDR3 DNA reads TGTGCCAGTAGTGCAGCGGGAGGGCCGAACATTCAGTACTTC. Its translation is CASSAAGGPNIQYF.

This chain joins TRBV25-1 and TRBJ1-1, with TRBD1 identical over 8 bases. Per germline, CDR1 MGHDK and CDR2 SYGVNS. Trimming cost V 5 bases and J 10 bases; bases outside gene matches: 18. CDR3 length: 16 residues. CDR3 DNA sequence: TGTGCCAGCAGTTTACACGGGACAGGCGGGGGGGGTAGAGCTTTCTTT. It specifies CASSLHGTGGGGRAFF.

The V and J genes are TRBV7-3 and TRBJ2-1; perhaps TRBD2 as D (5 bases). CDR1 and CDR2 (germline): SGHTA, FQGTGA. Trimming took off 1 base at V and 4 bases at J, with 17 bases between the two ends. CDR3 length: 17 residues. CDR3 region: CASSLRAIGTGYNEQFF. The CDR3 region has the DNA TGTGCCAGCAGCTTAAGAGCGATAGGTACGGGGTACAATGAGCAGTTCTTC.

The rearrangement links TRBV24-1 to TRBJ2-1; a possible D gene is TRBD1 (5 bases). Trimming removed 5 bases at V and 5 bases at J, with 12 bases between. Germline loops: CDR1 KGHDR, CDR2 SFDVKD. The CDR3 is made up of 14 amino acids. CDR3 protein: CATSAPEGDNEQFF. Here the CDR3 DNA reads TGTGCCACCAGTGCCCCTGAAGGGGACAATGAGCAGTTCTTC.

This clonotype turned up a few times. This chain links TRBV2 with TRBJ2-5; D might be TRBD2 (6 bases). This CDR3 has 15 amino acids. V was cut by 6 bases and J by 5 bases, with 19 bases left in between. From germline, CDR1 is SNHLY and CDR2 FYNNEI. The CDR3 spells CASSLVSGAGETQYF. The CDR3 DNA is TGTGCCAGCAGCTTAGTCTCCGGGGCGGGGGAGACCCAGTACTTC.

A note on this clonotype: A much larger clone lies a single base off, so this may be a read error. The CDR3 sequence: CASSFGPSGDNEQYF. The CDR3 bases are TGTGCCAGCAGCTTCGGTCCTAGCGGGGACAATGAGCAGTACTTC. The rearrangement links TRBV7-3 to TRBJ2-5, with TRBD2 matching 9 bases. CDR3 size: 15 residues. Per germline, CDR1 SGHTA and CDR2 FQGTGA. V gave up 3 bases and J gave up 11 bases; unmatched junction bases: 13. Based on the CDR3 plus reference TRBV7-3 and TRBJ2-5, the full variable domain is GAGVSQTPSNKVTEKGKYVELRCDPISGHTALYWYRQSLGQGPEFLIYFQGTGAADDSGLPNDRFFAVRPEGSVSTLKIQRTERGDSAVYLCASSFGPSGDNEQYFGPGTRLLVL.

The chain combines TRBV10-3 with TRBJ2-5, with TRBD1 matching over 7 bases. This CDR3 contains 10 residues. Trimming cost V 10 bases and J 13 bases; bases outside gene matches: 9. The germline CDR1 and CDR2 sequences are ENHRY and SYGVKD. CDR3 sequence reads: CATSPGQPYF. CDR3 DNA: TGTGCCACCTCCCCGGGACAGCCGTACTTC.